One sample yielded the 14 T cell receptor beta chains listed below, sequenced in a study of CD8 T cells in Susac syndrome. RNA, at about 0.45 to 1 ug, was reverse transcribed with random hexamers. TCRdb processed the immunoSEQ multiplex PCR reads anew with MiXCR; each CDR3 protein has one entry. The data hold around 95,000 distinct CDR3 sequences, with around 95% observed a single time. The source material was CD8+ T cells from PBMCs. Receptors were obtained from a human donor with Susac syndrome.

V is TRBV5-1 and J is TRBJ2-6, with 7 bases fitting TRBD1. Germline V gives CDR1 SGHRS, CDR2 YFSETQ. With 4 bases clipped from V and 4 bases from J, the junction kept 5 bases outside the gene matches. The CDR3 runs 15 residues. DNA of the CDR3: TGCGCCAGCAGCCTCGGGACAGACGGGGCCAACGTCCTGACTTTC. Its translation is CASSLGTDGANVLTF.

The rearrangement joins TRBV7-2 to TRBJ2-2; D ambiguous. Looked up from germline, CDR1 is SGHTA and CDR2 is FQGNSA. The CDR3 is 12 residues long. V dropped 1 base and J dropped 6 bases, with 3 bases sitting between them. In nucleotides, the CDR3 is TGTGCCAGCAGCTTAGTCTCCGGGGAGCTGTTTTTT. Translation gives CASSLVSGELFF.

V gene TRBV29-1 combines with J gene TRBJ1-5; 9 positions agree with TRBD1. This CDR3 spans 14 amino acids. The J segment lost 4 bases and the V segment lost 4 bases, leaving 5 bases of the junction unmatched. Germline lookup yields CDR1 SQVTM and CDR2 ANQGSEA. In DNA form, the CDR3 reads TGCAGCGTTGTACAGGGGACAGGGAATCAGCCCCAGCATTTT. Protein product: CSVVQGTGNQPQHF.

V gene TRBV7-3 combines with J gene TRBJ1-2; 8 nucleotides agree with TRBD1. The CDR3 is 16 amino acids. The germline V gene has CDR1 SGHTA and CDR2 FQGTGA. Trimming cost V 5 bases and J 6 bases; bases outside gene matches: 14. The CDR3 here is CASSPLARTGMDGYTF. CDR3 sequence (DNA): TGTGCCAGCAGCCCACTCGCCCGGACAGGGATGGATGGCTACACCTTC.

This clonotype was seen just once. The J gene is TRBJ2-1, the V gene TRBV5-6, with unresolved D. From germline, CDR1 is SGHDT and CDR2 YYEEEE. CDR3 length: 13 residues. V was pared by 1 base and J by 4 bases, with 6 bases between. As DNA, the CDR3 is TGTGCCAGCAGCTTGTATGGTTACAATGAGCAGTTCTTC. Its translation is CASSLYGYNEQFF.

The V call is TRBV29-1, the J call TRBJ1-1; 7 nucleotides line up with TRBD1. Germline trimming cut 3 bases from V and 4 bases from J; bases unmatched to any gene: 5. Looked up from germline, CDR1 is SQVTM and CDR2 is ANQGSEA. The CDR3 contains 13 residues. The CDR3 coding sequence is TGCAGCGTTGACGACAGGGTAGGCACTGAAGCTTTCTTT. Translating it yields CSVDDRVGTEAFF.

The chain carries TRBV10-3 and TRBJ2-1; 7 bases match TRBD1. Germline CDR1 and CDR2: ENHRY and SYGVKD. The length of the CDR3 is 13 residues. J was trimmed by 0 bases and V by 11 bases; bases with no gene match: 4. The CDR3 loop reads CAYRDSSYNEQFF. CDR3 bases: TGTGCCTACCGGGACAGCTCCTACAATGAGCAGTTCTTC.

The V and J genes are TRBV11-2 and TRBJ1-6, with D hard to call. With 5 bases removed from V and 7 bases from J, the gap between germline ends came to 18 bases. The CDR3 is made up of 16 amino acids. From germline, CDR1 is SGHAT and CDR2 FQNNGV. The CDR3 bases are TGTGCCAGCAGCGTAACTCCGGGAACGCGGAATTCACCCCTCCACTTT. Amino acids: CASSVTPGTRNSPLHF.

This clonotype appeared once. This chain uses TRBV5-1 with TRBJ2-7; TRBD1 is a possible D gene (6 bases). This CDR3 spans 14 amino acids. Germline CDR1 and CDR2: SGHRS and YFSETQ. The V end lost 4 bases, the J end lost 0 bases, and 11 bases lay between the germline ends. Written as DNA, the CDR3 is TGCGCCAGCAGCACCGGGACAATCTCCTACGAGCAGTACTTC. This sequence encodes CASSTGTISYEQYF.

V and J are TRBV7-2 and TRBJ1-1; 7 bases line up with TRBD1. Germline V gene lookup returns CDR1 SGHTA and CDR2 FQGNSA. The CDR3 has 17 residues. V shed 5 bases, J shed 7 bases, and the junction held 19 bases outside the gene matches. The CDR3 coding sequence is TGTGCCAGCAGCGTAGACCCCCGACAGGGAAGGCCACTTGAAGCTTTCTTT. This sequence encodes CASSVDPRQGRPLEAFF.

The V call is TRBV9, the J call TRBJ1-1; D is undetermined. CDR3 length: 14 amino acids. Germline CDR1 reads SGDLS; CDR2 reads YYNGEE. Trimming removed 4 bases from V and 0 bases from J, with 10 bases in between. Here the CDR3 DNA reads TGTGCCAGCAGCAGGCGGACGGTGAACACTGAAGCTTTCTTT. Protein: CASSRRTVNTEAFF.

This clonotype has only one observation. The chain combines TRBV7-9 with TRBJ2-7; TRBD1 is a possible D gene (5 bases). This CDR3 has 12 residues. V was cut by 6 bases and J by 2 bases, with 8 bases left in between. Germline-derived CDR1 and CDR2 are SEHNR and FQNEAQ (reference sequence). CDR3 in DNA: TGTGCCAGCAGGCCAGGGACCTACGAGCAGTACTTC. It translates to CASRPGTYEQYF.

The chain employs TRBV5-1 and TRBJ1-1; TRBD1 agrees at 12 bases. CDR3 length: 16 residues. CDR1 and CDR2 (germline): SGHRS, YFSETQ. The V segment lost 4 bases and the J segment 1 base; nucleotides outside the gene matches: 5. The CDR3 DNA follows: TGCGCCAGCAGCGCCGGGACAGGGGGCACGAACACTGAAGCTTTCTTT. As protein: CASSAGTGGTNTEAFF.

The CDR3 loop reads CSVDSGSTGELFF. In DNA, the CDR3 is TGCAGCGTTGACTCCGGCAGCACCGGGGAGCTGTTTTTT. The chain has TRBV29-1 and TRBJ2-2; D not certain. The CDR3 covers 13 residues. The V end was cut by 3 bases, the J end by 4 bases, with 9 bases between. Germline CDR1 reads SQVTM; CDR2 reads ANQGSEA.